This passage covers 8 T cell receptor beta chains from one sample sequenced in a study of OX40 agonist ivuxolimab in advanced cancers. The data were produced by immunoSEQ multiplex PCR, yet TCRdb's version contains in-frame clones alone and is incomplete. Here the sample spans 20,000 or so clones, 90% being singletons. Sequencing used CD4+ or CD8+ T cells sorted from blood, obtained in a trial of the OX40 agonist ivuxolimab. The receptors shown here come from an adult with an advanced solid tumor such as melanoma, head and neck, liver or kidney cancer.

The rearrangement links TRBV6-5 to TRBJ2-1; D is undetermined. From germline, CDR1 is MNHEY and CDR2 SVGAGI. V lost 7 bases, J lost 2 bases, and 9 bases lay in between. CDR3 size: 13 residues. The CDR3 spells CASNGQPYNEQFF. CDR3 nucleotides: TGTGCCAGCAACGGGCAACCCTACAATGAGCAGTTCTTC.

V usage is TRBV18 and J usage is TRBJ1-4; D remains unclear. Germline-derived CDR1 and CDR2 are KGHSH and LQKENI. The CDR3 sequence is 16 residues long. The ends were cut back, 5 bases at V and 3 bases at J, with 16 bases in the middle. CDR3 in DNA: TGTGCCAGCTCATTCTCCAACGCGGACGCTAATGAAAAACTGTTTTTT. Amino acids: CASSFSNADANEKLFF.

This chain joins TRBV10-2 and TRBJ2-5; the D call may be TRBD1 or TRBD2 (6 bases each). The CDR3 is 16 amino acids. Trimming stripped 9 bases from V and 5 bases from J, with 25 bases between. CDR1 WSHSY and CDR2 SAAADI come from the germline V gene. The CDR3 is CASGTWAARAGETQYF. The CDR3 nucleotides are TGCGCCAGTGGGACATGGGCCGCTCGGGCGGGGGAGACCCAGTACTTC.

The genes are TRBV29-1 and TRBJ2-4; D not resolved. V lost 4 bases and J lost 1, with 5 bases in between. Per the germline V gene, CDR1 is SQVTM and CDR2 is ANQGSEA. The CDR3 totals 12 residues. CDR3 in DNA: TGCAGCGTTGTGGACGCCAAAAACATTCAGTACTTC. Translation: CSVVDAKNIQYF.

The V and J genes are TRBV7-3 and TRBJ2-7; D call uncertain. Per germline, CDR1 SGHTA and CDR2 FQGTGA. This CDR3 is 13 amino acids long. Trimming shortened V by 5 bases and J by 3 bases, and 11 bases separated the two germline ends. The CDR3 sequence is CASSLGLSYEQYF. CDR3 DNA: TGTGCCAGCAGCCTCGGTCTAAGCTACGAGCAGTACTTC.

This clone was observed a single time. The chain is built from TRBV11-2 and TRBJ2-5; the match to TRBD1 covers 8 bases. CDR3 length: 15 residues. Germline V gene data show CDR1 as SGHAT and CDR2 as FQNNGV. V lost 5 bases and J lost 5; bases outside the gene matches: 10. The CDR3 bases are TGTGCCAGCAGCAGCACAGGGGGGCGTTGGGAGACCCAGTACTTC. This gives the protein CASSSTGGRWETQYF.

This rearrangement joins TRBV11-2 to TRBJ2-3, with 8 bases fitting TRBD2. The CDR3 loop spans 15 amino acids. Trimming removed 4 bases from V and 2 bases from J; junction bases left unmatched: 5. From germline, CDR1 is SGHAT and CDR2 FQNNGV. The DNA of the CDR3 is TGTGCCAGCAGCTGGAGCGGGAGATCCACAGATACGCAGTATTTT. Encoded protein: CASSWSGRSTDTQYF.

The chain couples TRBV7-2 to TRBJ2-5, with TRBD2 matching over 9 bases. The trim removed 0 bases at V and 4 bases at J, leaving 9 bases unmatched. In germline, CDR1 is SGHTA, CDR2 FQGNSA. CDR3 length: 17 amino acids. CDR3 nucleotide sequence: TGTGCCAGCAGCTTAGCTCCCTTTGCGGGAGGGGGAGAGACCCAGTACTTC. Translated: CASSLAPFAGGGETQYF.